The 32 T cell receptor beta chains given below trace back to one sample, sequenced in a study of beta chain features in type 1 diabetes. All of the isolated RNA was reverse transcribed, so expressed TCRB transcripts were sequenced. Here immunoSEQ multiplex PCR was the method, and the copy in TCRdb shows in-frame clones only, minus some. The sample comprises under 550,000 clones, 9.5% to 12% of which are singletons, and approximately 0.05% rests with the top ten. Sequencing was carried out using naive CD4+ T cells from blood. These receptors were collected from a woman aged 18-29 years in good health.

This clone has a handful of counts. The genes are TRBV6-6 and TRBJ1-1; D unresolved. CDR1 is MNHNY, CDR2 SVGAGI, per germline (reference sequence). The CDR3 is made up of 11 amino acids. Trimming took 5 bases from V and 11 from J, leaving 12 bases between them. The CDR3 DNA sequence: TGTGCCAGCAGTGGCGGAGACCGGGCTTTCTTT. Its translation is CASSGGDRAFF.

A remark on this clone: The CDR3 does not end in the conserved phenylalanine or tryptophan, so this is likely a read error. The DNA is left out, because the CDR3 cannot be placed on it with certainty; the CDR3 is given as TCRdb lists it. The chain is built from TRBV27 and TRBJ1-2. Per germline, CDR1 MNHEY and CDR2 SMNVEV (reference sequence). Counting both end residues, the CDR3 totals 9 amino acids. CDR3 in amino acids: CASSLNVRL.

V and J are TRBV13 and TRBJ2-1; tentatively, D is TRBD1 (5 bases). The CDR3 covers 16 residues. Trimming pared 1 base from V and 4 bases from J, leaving 14 bases between. Germline CDR1 and CDR2: PRHDT and FYEKMQ (reference sequence). In DNA, the CDR3 is TGTGCCAGCAGCTTAGATTTAGGCAGGGTATACAATGAGCAGTTCTTC. Translated, it gives CASSLDLGRVYNEQFF.

The chain joins TRBV5-4 to TRBJ2-7; D gene uncertain. This CDR3 comprises 13 residues. Germline values: CDR1 SGHNT, CDR2 YYREEE (reference sequence). The V and J ends lost 4 bases and 5 bases respectively, with 13 bases between them. The CDR3 loop reads CASSRVGSHEQYF. CDR3 DNA: TGTGCCAGCAGCCGGGTAGGTTCGCACGAGCAGTACTTC.

The genes are TRBV15 and TRBJ2-2; 7 bases map to TRBD2. The CDR3 totals 16 residues. V lost 1 base and J lost 5; bases outside the gene matches: 7. Germline CDR1 is LNHNV and CDR2 is YYDKDF (reference sequence). In DNA, the CDR3 is TGTGCCACCAGCAGAGCGCGGGAGTGGATAACCGGGGAGCTGTTTTTT. Encoded protein: CATSRAREWITGELFF.

This clone was seen more than once but under ten times. The CDR3 DNA sequence: TGTGCCAGCAGTTTAGATTATGTGGGACTTCCCTACAATGAGCAGTTCTTC. It translates to CASSLDYVGLPYNEQFF. The V and J genes are TRBV27 and TRBJ2-1, with D possibly matching TRBD2 (6 bases). V was pared by 2 bases and J by 2 bases, with 16 bases between. Germline V gene lookup returns CDR1 MNHEY and CDR2 SMNVEV (reference sequence). The CDR3 covers 17 residues.

This clone has more than one count but fewer than ten. The J gene is TRBJ1-1, the V gene TRBV2; D is unclear. CDR1 and CDR2 from the germline V gene are SNHLY and FYNNEI. V lost 2 bases and J 6 bases, leaving 7 bases between the germline ends. CDR3 size: 12 residues. CDR3 residues: CASSEWEPEAFF. In DNA, the CDR3 is TGTGCCAGCAGTGAATGGGAGCCTGAAGCTTTCTTT.

The chain employs TRBV15 and TRBJ2-1; perhaps TRBD1 as D (6 bases). The CDR3 covers 17 residues. Trimming cost V 3 bases and J 5 bases, with 20 bases left between them. Per germline, CDR1 LNHNV and CDR2 YYDKDF (reference sequence). CDR3 coding DNA: TGTGCCACCAGCAGTACGTCTGTCAGGGGATTCCACAATGAGCAGTTCTTC. This gives the protein CATSSTSVRGFHNEQFF.

This clone was observed a few times. The chain couples TRBV2 to TRBJ1-2; 9 nucleotides line up with TRBD1. V was pared by 6 bases and J by 3 bases, with 8 bases of the junction left unmatched. From germline, CDR1 is SNHLY and CDR2 FYNNEI. This CDR3 comprises 15 residues. CDR3 protein: CASRGDRAGDYGYTF. CDR3 in DNA: TGTGCCAGCAGAGGGGACAGGGCCGGGGACTATGGCTACACCTTC.

This clone was found a few times. The CDR3 region has the DNA TGTGCCAGCAGCTTAGTCAGTGAAGAAGCTTTCTTT. Translating it yields CASSLVSEEAFF. V usage is TRBV11-3 and J usage is TRBJ1-1; no firm D call. Germline assignment: CDR1 SGHNT and CDR2 YENEEA. Trimming removed 1 base at V and 8 bases at J, with 8 bases between. The CDR3 is made up of 12 amino acids.

V is TRBV5-1 and J is TRBJ1-2; D gene ambiguous. With 4 bases removed from V and 6 bases from J, the gap between germline ends came to 13 bases. CDR1 and CDR2 from the germline V gene are SGHRS and YFSETQ. This CDR3 has 13 residues. The CDR3 reads CASSPNQRDGYTF. In DNA form, the CDR3 reads TGCGCCAGCAGCCCTAACCAACGCGATGGCTACACCTTC.

J is TRBJ1-3 and V is TRBV6-6; weak D call: TRBD1 (6 bases). Trimming stripped 7 bases from V and 9 bases from J, with 16 bases between. Germline V gene data show CDR1 as MNHNY and CDR2 as SVGAGI (reference sequence). This CDR3 region has 13 residues. The CDR3 is CASKPGVRGTIYF. CDR3 coding DNA: TGTGCCAGCAAACCGGGAGTCAGGGGCACCATATATTTT.

J is TRBJ2-7 and V is TRBV7-2; 7 positions match TRBD2. The CDR3 spans 15 residues. CDR1 SGHTA and CDR2 FQGNSA come from the germline V gene. The V segment lost 3 bases and the J segment 3 bases; nucleotides outside the gene matches: 8. The CDR3 sequence is CASSFAGVGNYEQYV. As DNA, the CDR3 is TGTGCCAGCAGCTTTGCGGGGGTAGGGAACTACGAGCAGTACGTC.

This clone was detected a few times. One junction end disagrees with the germline gene, perhaps due to a read error. The chain recombines TRBV7-9 with TRBJ1-2; D not resolved. This CDR3 has 8 residues. CDR1 and CDR2 (germline): SEHNR, FQNEAQ (reference sequence). CDR3 in amino acids: CASSRHLF. The CDR3 region has the DNA TGTGCCAGCAGCCGACACCTCTTC.

The chain links TRBV15 to TRBJ2-3; the match to TRBD2 covers 7 bases. The ends lost 3 bases at V and 2 bases at J; junction bases unmatched: 5. Germline assignment: CDR1 LNHNV and CDR2 YYDKDF (reference sequence). The CDR3 consists of 15 residues. In nucleotides, the CDR3 is TGTGCCACCAGCAGGGCGGGGGACCTCACAGATACGCAGTATTTT. Translating it yields CATSRAGDLTDTQYF. The full variable domain, rest sourced from reference TRBV15 and TRBJ2-3, is DAMVIQNPRYQVTQFGKPVTLSCSQTLNHNVMYWYQQKSSQAPKLLFHYYDKDFNNEADTPDNFQSRRPNTSFCFLDIRSPGLGDTAMYLCATSRAGDLTDTQYFGPGTRLTVL.

The V call is TRBV4-3, the J call TRBJ2-1; 7 positions agree with TRBD1. V lost 4 bases and J lost 5; bases outside the gene matches: 5. CDR3 length: 14 residues. Germline V CDR1 and CDR2: LGHNA, YSLEER. CDR3 DNA: TGCGCCAGCAGCCCATACAGGGGTAACAATGAGCAGTTCTTC. It encodes CASSPYRGNNEQFF.

This chain links TRBV7-3 with TRBJ2-5; D is possibly TRBD2 (6 bases). Deletions cut 4 bases from V and 5 bases from J, with 17 bases between. CDR3 length: 15 amino acids. Germline CDR1 is SGHTA and CDR2 is FQGTGA. CDR3 DNA sequence: TGTGCCAGCAGCTCCCTGAACGGGGGAATCGAGACCCAGTACTTC. The encoded protein is CASSSLNGGIETQYF.

This clone appeared a few times. V is TRBV14 and J is TRBJ2-7, with 13 nucleotides matching TRBD2. Germline V CDR1 and CDR2: SGHDN, FVKESK. The CDR3 has 15 amino acids. The V gene end was trimmed by 3 bases and the J gene end by 3 bases; junction bases not matched to a gene: 2. CDR3 sequence: CASSQGLAGYYEQYF. The CDR3 DNA sequence: TGTGCCAGCAGCCAGGGACTAGCGGGATACTACGAGCAGTACTTC.

This chain uses TRBV2 with TRBJ2-7; 16 bases are a match to TRBD2. The CDR3 runs 18 residues. V gave up 2 bases and J gave up 5 bases; unmatched junction bases: 9. The V gene's germline CDR1 is SNHLY and CDR2 FYNNEI. The CDR3 coding sequence is TGTGCCAGCAGTGAACAGGGACTAGCGGGAGGGCCGTACGACGAGCAGTACTTC. It codes for CASSEQGLAGGPYDEQYF.

This clone has a handful of counts. The J gene is TRBJ2-4, the V gene TRBV7-2; 9 positions agree with TRBD1. CDR1 and CDR2 from the germline V gene are SGHTA and FQGNSA. CDR3 size: 16 residues. V shed 6 bases, J shed 2 bases, and the junction held 8 bases outside the gene matches. The CDR3 DNA reads as TGTGCCAGCAGTCCTACAGGGGGCGCAACCAAAAACATTCAGTACTTC. This encodes CASSPTGGATKNIQYF.

This clone was detected only a few times. V is TRBV21-1 and J is TRBJ2-7; the DNA was not used to check the table's D call, TRBD1. TRBV21-1 is reported as a pseudogene. The CDR3 extends over 14 amino acids. The CDR3 is CASSVVAGPAEQYV. Written as DNA, the CDR3 is TGTGCCAGCAGCGTCGTGGCAGGCCCTGCCGAGCAGTACGTC.

The chain recombines TRBV7-9 with TRBJ2-1; tentatively, D is TRBD2 (6 bases). CDR1 is SEHNR, CDR2 FQNEAQ, per germline (reference sequence). V lost 2 bases, J lost 3 bases, and 17 bases lay in between. There are 17 residues in the CDR3. CDR3: CASSLLPGLEGYNEQFF. In DNA form, the CDR3 reads TGTGCCAGCAGCTTATTACCGGGACTGGAGGGCTACAATGAGCAGTTCTTC.

The sample holds many counts of this clone. The chain uses TRBV29-1 and TRBJ2-6, with D possibly matching TRBD1 (6 bases). Trimming took off 6 bases at V and 4 bases at J, with 10 bases between the two ends. This CDR3 region has 13 residues. Germline CDR1 is SQVTM and CDR2 is ANQGSEA. The CDR3 here is CSVQGTGANVLTF. CDR3 sequence (DNA): TGCAGCGTACAGGGTACAGGGGCCAACGTCCTGACTTTC.

In its sample, this clone was seen a few times. The chain joins TRBV30 to TRBJ1-2; D might be TRBD1 (6 bases). Germline V gives CDR1 GTSNPN, CDR2 SVGIG (reference sequence). This CDR3 has 14 amino acids. Trimming removed 0 bases at V and 4 bases at J, with 12 bases between. CDR3 sequence reads: CAWSVSRGLYGYTF. The CDR3 DNA follows: TGTGCCTGGAGTGTATCCAGGGGACTCTATGGCTACACCTTC.

This sequence joins TRBV7-8 and TRBJ1-1; maybe TRBD1 (5 bases). Germline CDR1 SGHVS, CDR2 FQNEAQ. V was pared by 6 bases and J by 3 bases, with 11 bases between. There are 13 residues in the CDR3. CDR3 in DNA: TGTGCCAGCAGACCCCGGGGGTACACTGAAGCTTTCTTT. Translated: CASRPRGYTEAFF. Complete variable domain (other parts from reference TRBV7-8 and TRBJ1-1): GAGVSQSPRYKVAKRGQDVALRCDPISGHVSLFWYQQALGQGPEFLTYFQNEAQLDKSGLPSDRFFAERPEGSVSTLKIQRTQQEDSAVYLCASRPRGYTEAFFGQGTRLTVV.

The chain employs TRBV25-1 and TRBJ2-3; weak D call: TRBD2 (6 bases). Germline CDR1 is MGHDK and CDR2 is SYGVNS. Trimming pared 2 bases from V and 2 bases from J, leaving 11 bases between. The length of the CDR3 is 15 residues. The CDR3 DNA reads TGTGCCAGCAGTGAACGGTTGGACTACACAGATACGCAGTATTTT. It specifies CASSERLDYTDTQYF. Complete variable domain (other parts from reference TRBV25-1 and TRBJ2-3): EADIYQTPRYLVIGTGKKITLECSQTMGHDKMYWYQQDPGMELHLIHYSYGVNSTEKGDLSSESTVSRIRTEHFPLTLESARPSHTSQYLCASSERLDYTDTQYFGPGTRLTVL.

The V gene is TRBV2, the J gene TRBJ1-6; no reliable D call. Per germline, CDR1 SNHLY and CDR2 FYNNEI. The length of the CDR3 is 14 residues. V lost 2 bases and J 5 bases, leaving 7 bases between the germline ends. CDR3 protein: CASSEWGNNSPLHF. In nucleotides, the CDR3 is TGTGCCAGCAGTGAATGGGGAAATAATTCACCCCTCCACTTT.

This clone was seen a few times. The V gene is TRBV25-1, the J gene TRBJ1-1, with TRBD1 as a possible D gene (6 bases). The CDR3 sequence is 11 residues long. V lost 10 bases and J lost 7, with 13 bases in between. Germline lookup yields CDR1 MGHDK and CDR2 SYGVNS. CDR3 coding DNA: TGTGCCACCGCCCTAGGGGGTGAAGCTTTCTTT. Translating it yields CATALGGEAFF.

This rearrangement joins TRBV18 to TRBJ2-7; maybe TRBD1 (6 bases). Trimming took 3 bases from V and 1 from J, leaving 10 bases between them. CDR1 is KGHSH, CDR2 LQKENI, per germline. This CDR3 has 14 amino acids. The CDR3 region is CASSPDSVSYEQYF. For the CDR3, the DNA is TGTGCCAGCTCACCGGACAGCGTTTCCTACGAGCAGTACTTC.

In nucleotides, the CDR3 is TGCGCCAGCAGCCAACAGACAGGGGGCAAGCAGTACGTC. Translation: CASSQQTGGKQYV. This chain uses TRBV4-1 with TRBJ2-7; 10 bases match TRBD1. This CDR3 contains 13 residues. V shed 2 bases and J 8 bases; nucleotides not matched to a gene: 3. Germline V gene lookup returns CDR1 MGHRA and CDR2 YSYEKL.

This chain uses TRBV4-1 with TRBJ2-2; no definite D call. The V and J ends lost 3 bases and 4 bases respectively, with 9 bases between them. This CDR3 is 14 amino acids long. The germline V gene has CDR1 MGHRA and CDR2 YSYEKL. The CDR3 coding sequence is TGCGCCAGCAGCCACCCGGGTATCACCGGGGAGCTGTTTTTT. It encodes CASSHPGITGELFF.

The chain joins TRBV7-2 to TRBJ1-4; TRBD1 aligns across 7 bases. The CDR3 contains 19 residues. Germline-derived CDR1 and CDR2 are SGHTA and FQGNSA. V shed 1 base and J 5 bases; nucleotides not matched to a gene: 16. Here the CDR3 DNA reads TGTGCCAGCAGCTTAGGATTTGCGTCCACTAACAGGGGCAATGAAAAACTGTTTTTT. The encoded protein is CASSLGFASTNRGNEKLFF.